Below, one TCR beta chain is given with its context. Its target is not known. The record originates from a study of glioma-infiltrating T cells after dendritic cell vaccination. The study, taken as a whole, reports: Higher TCR clonality did not directly relate to longer survival.

The protocol was immunoSEQ multiplex PCR, while the TCRdb copy is restricted to in-frame clones and leaves out a portion. The data contain about 92,000 clones, under 90% of them singletons. V shed 5 bases and J shed 5 bases, with 15 bases lying between them. CDR1 and CDR2 (germline): SGHAT, FQNNGV. The CDR3 covers 15 residues. Material: blood, obtained before dendritic cell vaccination. The source is a human donor with glioblastoma. The gene calls are TRBV11-2 and TRBJ1-4; D may be TRBD1 (5 bases). DNA of the CDR3: TGTGCCAGCAGCCCAGGGTCAGCAATCAATGAAAAACTGTTTTTT. It codes for CASSPGSAINEKLFF.